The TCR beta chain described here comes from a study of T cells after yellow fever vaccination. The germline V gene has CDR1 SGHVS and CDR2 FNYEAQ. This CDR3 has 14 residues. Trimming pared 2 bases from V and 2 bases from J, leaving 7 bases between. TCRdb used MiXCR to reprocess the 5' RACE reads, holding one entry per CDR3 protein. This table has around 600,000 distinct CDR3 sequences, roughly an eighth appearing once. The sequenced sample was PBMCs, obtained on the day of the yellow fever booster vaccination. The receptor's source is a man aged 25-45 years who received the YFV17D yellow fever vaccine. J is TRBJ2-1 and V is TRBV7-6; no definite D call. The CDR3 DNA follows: TGTGCCAGCAGCTTACAGAGTCCCTACAATGAGCAGTTCTTC. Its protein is CASSLQSPYNEQFF.